The 13 T cell receptor beta chains given below trace back to one sample, sequenced in a study of beta chain features in type 1 diabetes. Study-wide results and caveats: People with Type 1 diabetes carried modestly yet significantly shorter TCRB CDR3s in all four CD4+ subsets.

Since all of the isolated RNA was reverse transcribed, expressed TCRB transcripts were what got sequenced. The data were produced by immunoSEQ multiplex PCR, yet TCRdb's version contains in-frame clones alone and is incomplete. The sample includes 300,000 to 350,000 clones, approximately 9.7% of them seen just once. No cognate antigen is known for these TCRs. Material: central memory CD4+ T cells from blood. The receptor source for this set is a man aged 25-40 years with type 1 diabetes.

This clone was seen a handful of times. The chain joins TRBV7-6 to TRBJ2-1; 7 nucleotides line up with TRBD1. The V gene's germline CDR1 is SGHVS and CDR2 FNYEAQ. There are 16 residues in the CDR3. V shed 5 bases and J 4 bases; nucleotides not matched to a gene: 11. The CDR3 region is CASSPTGTEVYNEQFF. Written as DNA, the CDR3 is TGTGCCAGCAGCCCTACCGGGACAGAAGTATACAATGAGCAGTTCTTC.

The J gene is TRBJ2-7, the V gene TRBV5-6, with D perhaps being TRBD1 or TRBD2 (5 bases each). CDR3 length: 13 residues. The germline V gene has CDR1 SGHDT and CDR2 YYEEEE. V dropped 4 bases and J dropped 3 bases, with 11 bases sitting between them. CDR3 nucleotides: TGTGCCAGCAGCCCCGGGACCATCTACGAGCAGTACTTC. This translates into CASSPGTIYEQYF.

The rearrangement links TRBV28 to TRBJ1-2, with D possibly TRBD1 on 5 matching bases. The germline V gene has CDR1 MDHEN and CDR2 SYDVKM. V was clipped by 7 bases and J by 7 bases, with 19 bases between them. The CDR3 spans 14 residues. CDR3 coding DNA: TGTGCCAGCACTAGGGGAGGCACCAGAGGTGGCTACACCTTC. Translation gives CASTRGGTRGGYTF.

The gene calls are TRBV10-3 and TRBJ2-2, with 8 bases aligning to TRBD1. The CDR3 sequence is 17 residues long. The V segment lost 10 bases and the J segment 4 bases; nucleotides outside the gene matches: 17. Per germline, CDR1 ENHRY and CDR2 SYGVKD. DNA of the CDR3: TGTGCCACTACAATATCTTCAGGGGGCGCCGGCACCGGGGAGCTGTTTTTT. Its translation is CATTISSGGAGTGELFF.

The chain is built from TRBV7-2 and TRBJ1-5; D gene ambiguous. Germline lookup yields CDR1 SGHTA and CDR2 FQGNSA. With 4 bases removed from V and 5 bases from J, the gap between germline ends came to 6 bases. The CDR3 is 12 residues long. CDR3 amino acids: CASSYLDQPQHF. The CDR3 nucleotides are TGTGCCAGCAGCTATCTGGATCAGCCCCAGCATTTT. The whole variable domain, filled in from reference TRBV7-2 and TRBJ1-5, reads GAGVSQSPSNKVTEKGKDVELRCDPISGHTALYWYRQSLGQGLEFLIYFQGNSAPDKSGLPSDRFSAERTGGSVSTLTIQRTQQEDSAVYLCASSYLDQPQHFGDGTRLSIL.

The V gene is TRBV7-2, the J gene TRBJ2-7, with TRBD1 matching over 7 bases. From germline, CDR1 is SGHTA and CDR2 FQGNSA. J was trimmed by 3 bases and V by 1 base; bases with no gene match: 3. This CDR3 region has 14 residues. The CDR3 loop is CASSLVAGGYEQYF. The DNA of the CDR3 is TGTGCCAGCAGCTTAGTAGCAGGGGGCTACGAGCAGTACTTC.

This chain links TRBV2 with TRBJ2-7; possibly TRBD1 for D (6 bases). The germline gives CDR1 SNHLY, CDR2 FYNNEI. The CDR3 has 14 residues. The V and J ends lost 4 bases and 0 bases respectively, with 10 bases between them. The DNA of the CDR3 is TGTGCCAGCAGTGTGCAGGGGACCTCCTACGAGCAGTACTTC. Translation: CASSVQGTSYEQYF. The full variable domain, completed using reference TRBV2 and TRBJ2-7, is EPEVTQTPSHQVTQMGQEVILRCVPISNHLYFYWYRQILGQKVEFLVSFYNNEISEKSEIFDDQFSVERPDGSNFTLKIRSTKLEDSAMYFCASSVQGTSYEQYFGPGTRLTVT.

J is TRBJ1-2 and V is TRBV6-5; possibly TRBD1 for D (5 bases). This CDR3 spans 15 amino acids. The V and J ends lost 7 bases and 7 bases respectively, with 22 bases between them. CDR1 MNHEY and CDR2 SVGAGI come from the germline V gene. The CDR3 region has the DNA TGTGCCAGCACCATGGTCGGGGGGGGAGATTCTGGCTACACCTTC. It specifies CASTMVGGGDSGYTF.

This clone has just a few counts. The chain uses TRBV27 and TRBJ1-6; D remains unclear. CDR1 is MNHEY and CDR2 is SMNVEV in the germline V gene (reference sequence). CDR3 length: 13 amino acids. V shed 0 bases and J shed 13 bases, with 10 bases lying between them. CDR3 residues: CASSLSSQLPLHF. The CDR3 nucleotides are TGTGCCAGCAGTTTATCTTCGCAACTCCCCCTCCACTTT.

V gene TRBV5-1 combines with J gene TRBJ1-5, with 8 bases matching TRBD1. Trimming took 4 bases from V and 3 from J; bases not matched to a gene: 6. The CDR3 is 15 residues long. Germline lookup yields CDR1 SGHRS and CDR2 YFSETQ. The CDR3 reads CASSLTGADNQPQHF. CDR3 coding DNA: TGCGCCAGCAGCCTGACAGGGGCGGACAATCAGCCCCAGCATTTT.

The chain has TRBV6-1 and TRBJ2-7; TRBD2 matches 12 bases. The CDR3 runs 17 residues. Unmatched junction bases numbered 7, after V lost 4 bases and J lost 0 bases. The germline CDR1 and CDR2 sequences are MNHNS and SASEGT. In DNA form, the CDR3 reads TGTGCCAGCAGTGGTCGGACTAGCGGGGCCGGCTCCTACGAGCAGTACTTC. It codes for CASSGRTSGAGSYEQYF.

The rearrangement uses TRBV14 and TRBJ2-5; D may be TRBD1 or TRBD2 (5 bases each). Trimming took 0 bases from V and 4 from J, leaving 21 bases between them. The length of the CDR3 is 18 residues. In germline, CDR1 is SGHDN, CDR2 FVKESK. CDR3 DNA: TGTGCCAGCAGCCAAGATCACCGGGGCCAGACGATGGGAGAGACCCAGTACTTC. Translating gives CASSQDHRGQTMGETQYF.

In this sample, this clone turned up a few times. This chain links TRBV6-5 with TRBJ2-7; 12 positions agree with TRBD1. The CDR3 contains 15 residues. With 5 bases clipped from V and 6 bases from J, the junction kept 8 bases outside the gene matches. Germline-derived CDR1 and CDR2 are MNHEY and SVGAGI. Written as DNA, the CDR3 is TGTGCCAGCAGTGCTGCCGGGACAGGGGGCGTCGAGCAGTACTTC. As protein: CASSAAGTGGVEQYF.